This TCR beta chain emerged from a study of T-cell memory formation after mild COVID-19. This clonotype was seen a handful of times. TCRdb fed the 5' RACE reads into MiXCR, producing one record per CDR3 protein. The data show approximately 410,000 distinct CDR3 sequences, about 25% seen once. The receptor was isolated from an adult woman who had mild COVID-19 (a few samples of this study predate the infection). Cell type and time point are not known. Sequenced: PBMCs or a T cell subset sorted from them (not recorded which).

The CDR3 loop reads CASSSIDRDKHYGYTF. The CDR3 DNA reads TGTGCCAGCAGCTCCATTGACAGGGATAAGCACTATGGCTACACCTTC. This chain joins TRBV7-9 and TRBJ1-2; 7 nucleotides align to TRBD1. The V gene end was trimmed by 4 bases and the J gene end by 3 bases; junction bases not matched to a gene: 11. Germline CDR1 SEHNR, CDR2 FQNEAQ (reference sequence). The CDR3 sequence is 16 residues long.